These 19 T cell receptor beta chains came from one sample sequenced in a study of T-cell reconstitution after alpha-beta-depleted transplantation in children. Unique molecular identifiers were incorporated into the prepared TCRbeta library. TCRdb reprocessed the PCR reads via MiXCR and lists one record per CDR3 protein. The table lists roughly 100,000 distinct CDR3 sequences, roughly 8.3% of them singletons. This specimen was PBMCs from the stem cell graft donor, taken from the stem cell graft. All receptors come from a human donor who donated a stem cell graft to a child with congenital amegakaryocytic thrombocytopenia.

This clonotype was observed at least ten times. The rearrangement links TRBV15 to TRBJ2-7, with D possibly called TRBD1 or TRBD2 (6 bases each). CDR3 size: 14 residues. V lost 0 bases to trimming and J lost 6 bases, with 12 bases between them. Per the germline V gene, CDR1 is LNHNV and CDR2 is YYDKDF (reference sequence). CDR3 sequence (DNA): TGTGCCACCAGCAGAGATCGGGGGCTGACCGAGCAGTACTTC. This sequence encodes CATSRDRGLTEQYF.

This clonotype was observed at least ten times. The gene calls are TRBV20-1 and TRBJ2-3, with D perhaps matching TRBD2 (6 bases). V was shortened by 3 bases and J by 4 bases, with 23 bases between the two germline ends. CDR1 and CDR2 (germline): DFQATT, SNEGSKA (reference sequence). This CDR3 region has 17 residues. The CDR3: CSARGYKEGHHADTQYF. CDR3 nucleotide sequence: TGCAGTGCTAGGGGCTATAAGGAGGGGCATCATGCAGATACGCAGTATTTT.

This clonotype was detected many times. The gene calls are TRBV9 and TRBJ2-2; 10 positions match TRBD1. The CDR3 sequence is 18 residues long. V lost 0 bases and J lost 4; bases outside the gene matches: 9. CDR1 and CDR2 from the germline V gene are SGDLS and YYNGEE. The CDR3 here is CASSVAPLGQGITGELFF. Here the CDR3 DNA reads TGTGCCAGCAGCGTAGCCCCCCTGGGACAGGGGATCACCGGGGAGCTGTTTTTT. The variable domain in full, with the rest retrieved from reference TRBV9 and TRBJ2-2, is DSGVTQTPKHLITATGQRVTLRCSPRSGDLSVYWYQQSLDQGLQFLIQYYNGEERAKGNILERFSAQQFPDLHSELNLSSLELGDSALYFCASSVAPLGQGITGELFFGEGSRLTVL.

Ten or more counts support this clonotype. The J gene is TRBJ2-6, the V gene TRBV20-1; TRBD1 matches 8 bases. Germline loops: CDR1 DFQATT, CDR2 SNEGSKA (reference sequence). Germline trimming cut 2 bases from V and 1 base from J; bases unmatched to any gene: 7. The CDR3 extends over 17 amino acids. The CDR3 region has the DNA TGCAGTGCTAGAATTCGGGGACAGGATTCTGGGGCCAACGTCCTGACTTTC. Its translation is CSARIRGQDSGANVLTF.

A single count supports this clonotype. A read error may be the cause here, since a much bigger clone is one base away. The J gene is TRBJ2-5, the V gene TRBV3-1, with 8 nucleotides matching TRBD1. The germline CDR1 and CDR2 sequences are LGHDT and YNNKEL (reference sequence). J was trimmed by 3 bases and V by 7 bases; bases with no gene match: 19. The length of the CDR3 is 18 residues. The CDR3 DNA sequence: TGTGCCAGCAAGGGGCCCCACACAGGGGGATGGACAGAAGAGACCCAGTACTTC. This codes for CASKGPHTGGWTEETQYF.

This clonotype was found many times. V is TRBV20-1 and J is TRBJ1-1, with no clear D. The CDR3 extends over 16 amino acids. Germline values: CDR1 DFQATT, CDR2 SNEGSKA (reference sequence). V was clipped by 2 bases and J by 1 base, with 17 bases between them. The chain's CDR3 is CSARRSWATQNTEAFF. CDR3 nucleotide sequence: TGCAGTGCTAGAAGGTCTTGGGCAACGCAGAACACTGAAGCTTTCTTT.

In its sample, this clonotype was seen many times. The rearrangement joins TRBV29-1 to TRBJ2-1, with 8 bases matching TRBD2. The CDR3 consists of 14 residues. Germline lookup yields CDR1 SQVTM and CDR2 ANQGSEA. Trimming took 5 bases from V and 2 from J; bases not matched to a gene: 5. The CDR3 loop reads CSVSTSGAYNEQFF. CDR3 DNA: TGCAGCGTTTCTACTAGCGGAGCCTACAATGAGCAGTTCTTC.

This clonotype was counted at least ten times. The chain is built from TRBV7-9 and TRBJ1-4; D may be TRBD1 (6 bases). Trimming removed 8 bases at V and 4 bases at J, with 17 bases between. Per the germline V gene, CDR1 is SEHNR and CDR2 is FQNEAQ (reference sequence). The CDR3 has 15 residues. Here the CDR3 DNA reads TGTGCCAGCCGGTCTGGGGGCGTTGATAATGAAAAACTGTTTTTT. Amino acids: CASRSGGVDNEKLFF.

This clonotype came up many times. This chain connects TRBV29-1 to TRBJ1-3, with D hard to call. Trimming left V 6 bases short and J 0 bases short, with 12 bases between. The CDR3 totals 14 residues. Germline assignment: CDR1 SQVTM and CDR2 ANQGSEA. The CDR3 region is CSVVEVNSGNTIYF. The CDR3 nucleotides are TGCAGCGTAGTTGAGGTCAACTCTGGAAACACCATATATTTT.

This clonotype was seen ten or more times. The J gene is TRBJ1-4, the V gene TRBV5-1; 7 nucleotides match TRBD1. The CDR3 totals 16 residues. CDR1 and CDR2 (germline): SGHRS, YFSETQ. With 4 bases clipped from V and 0 bases from J, the junction kept 6 bases outside the gene matches. The chain's CDR3 is CASSPQGPSTNEKLFF. DNA of the CDR3: TGCGCCAGCAGCCCACAGGGGCCATCAACTAATGAAAAACTGTTTTTT. Variable domain in full (rest from reference TRBV5-1 and TRBJ1-4): KAGVTQTPRYLIKTRGQQVTLSCSPISGHRSVSWYQQTPGQGLQFLFEYFSETQRNKGNFPGRFSGRQFSNSRSEMNVSTLELGDSALYLCASSPQGPSTNEKLFFGSGTQLSVL.

This clonotype was counted many times. The chain employs TRBV20-1 and TRBJ2-1; D is possibly TRBD1 (5 bases). V lost 6 bases and J lost 9, with 21 bases in between. CDR1 and CDR2 (germline): DFQATT, SNEGSKA (reference sequence). The CDR3 runs to 14 residues. This CDR3 reads CSATRQRLHGEQFF. As DNA, the CDR3 is TGCAGTGCAACCCGACAGCGACTGCACGGTGAGCAGTTCTTC.

This clonotype was seen many times. V is TRBV20-1 and J is TRBJ1-1, with D perhaps TRBD1 (6 bases). The V gene's germline CDR1 is DFQATT and CDR2 SNEGSKA (reference sequence). This CDR3 region has 13 residues. V was clipped by 5 bases and J by 0 bases, with 10 bases between them. The CDR3 sequence is CSAPEGVNTEAFF. The CDR3 DNA reads as TGCAGTGCTCCCGAGGGGGTGAACACTGAAGCTTTCTTT.

Many counts were recorded for this clonotype. J is TRBJ2-1 and V is TRBV10-3; unclear D gene. Germline V lookup: CDR1 ENHRY, CDR2 SYGVKD. V was trimmed by 4 bases and J by 7 bases, leaving 14 bases between them. The CDR3 is 14 amino acids. CDR3 nucleotides: TGTGCCATCAGTGTGGGTCCCCCGACTAATGAGCAGTTCTTC. Its translation is CAISVGPPTNEQFF.

This clonotype was detected ten times or more. The chain couples TRBV15 to TRBJ2-5; the match to TRBD1 covers 7 bases. The J segment lost 4 bases and the V segment lost 5 bases, leaving 7 bases of the junction unmatched. From germline, CDR1 is LNHNV and CDR2 YYDKDF (reference sequence). The CDR3 sequence is 14 residues long. DNA for the CDR3: TGTGCCACCAGCGGAGGACAGGCGTCAGAGACCCAGTACTTC. It encodes CATSGGQASETQYF.

This clonotype appeared many times. The CDR3 reads CASSTSSGLWTEAFF. The DNA of the CDR3 is TGTGCCAGCTCCACATCATCAGGGCTTTGGACTGAAGCTTTCTTT. The chain has TRBV18 and TRBJ1-1, with a weak D call TRBD1 (5 bases). Germline values: CDR1 KGHSH, CDR2 LQKENI. V was trimmed by 6 bases and J by 5 bases, leaving 19 bases between them. This CDR3 has 15 residues.

This clonotype was observed many times. The chain employs TRBV7-2 and TRBJ2-1; TRBD2 matches 10 bases. Trimming at V came to 5 bases and at J to 3 bases, leaving 10 bases not matched to a gene. Germline lookup yields CDR1 SGHTA and CDR2 FQGNSA. The CDR3 sequence is 17 residues long. DNA for the CDR3: TGTGCCAGCAGCCCTAGCCCTAGCGGGAGCGGCTACAATGAGCAGTTCTTC. Residues: CASSPSPSGSGYNEQFF.

This clonotype occurred many times. The chain joins TRBV20-1 to TRBJ2-2; 9 bases fit TRBD2. CDR1 DFQATT and CDR2 SNEGSKA come from the germline V gene (reference sequence). V shed 0 bases, J shed 6 bases, and the junction held 8 bases outside the gene matches. The CDR3 runs to 16 residues. In DNA, the CDR3 is TGCAGTGCTAGAGATTGGCTAGCGGGGAGTGCCGGGGAGCTGTTTTTT. This translates into CSARDWLAGSAGELFF.

This clonotype was observed at least ten times. The J gene is TRBJ2-5, the V gene TRBV3-1; no reliable D call. This CDR3 contains 12 residues. Trimming stripped 0 bases from V and 7 bases from J, with 6 bases between. Germline V lookup: CDR1 LGHDT, CDR2 YNNKEL (reference sequence). The chain's CDR3 is CASSQDPWTQYF. CDR3 nucleotide sequence: TGTGCCAGCAGCCAAGATCCCTGGACCCAGTACTTC.

This clonotype was observed at least ten times. The chain employs TRBV10-3 and TRBJ1-1; D not certain. The germline V and J ends were trimmed by 7 bases and 1 base, with 13 bases remaining between them. This CDR3 is built from 14 residues. The germline V gene has CDR1 ENHRY and CDR2 SYGVKD. Here the CDR3 reads CAIIFNGGNTEAFF. Written as DNA, the CDR3 is TGTGCCATCATTTTTAACGGCGGGAACACTGAAGCTTTCTTT.